These 18 T cell receptor beta chains originate from one sample sequenced in a study of technical replicates of blood from a handful of donors. The data were produced by immunoSEQ multiplex PCR, yet TCRdb's version contains in-frame clones alone and is incomplete. Among some 96,000 clones listed, 95% were seen once. Sequenced input: T cells isolated from PBMCs. Every receptor here comes from a human donor in good health.

CDR3 amino acids: CASSQGQGSVYTF. For the CDR3, the DNA is TGTGCCAGCAGCCAGGGACAGGGGTCGGTCTACACCTTC. This rearrangement joins TRBV7-9 to TRBJ1-2; 10 bases are a match to TRBD1. Trimming at V came to 5 bases and at J to 10 bases, leaving 7 bases not matched to a gene. Germline lookup yields CDR1 SEHNR and CDR2 FQNEAQ (reference sequence). This CDR3 has 13 residues.

This clone came up once. The chain combines TRBV6-1 with TRBJ2-2; no firm D call. Per germline, CDR1 MNHNS and CDR2 SASEGT. This CDR3 spans 11 amino acids. Trimming took off 5 bases at V and 14 bases at J, with 12 bases between the two ends. CDR3 DNA sequence: TGTGCCAGCAGTAGTCCGCCGAGTCTGTTTTTT. Encoded protein: CASSSPPSLFF.

This clone was detected a few times. V and J are TRBV10-1 and TRBJ2-5, with TRBD1 matching 8 bases. Germline CDR1 is WNHNN and CDR2 is SYGVQD (reference sequence). This CDR3 comprises 14 residues. The CDR3 sequence is CGFRGQGAGETQYF. The CDR3 bases are TGCGGCTTCAGGGGCCAGGGGGCAGGGGAGACCCAGTACTTC.

V gene TRBV2 combines with J gene TRBJ2-1; 8 bases match TRBD1. From germline, CDR1 is SNHLY and CDR2 FYNNEI. J lost 8 bases, V lost 8 bases, and 5 bases had no gene match. The CDR3 has 12 amino acids. The chain's CDR3 is CASASGGHEQFF. The CDR3 DNA sequence: TGTGCCAGCGCCTCAGGGGGCCATGAGCAGTTCTTC.

This clone has a single count. The genes are TRBV5-1 and TRBJ2-1; possibly TRBD1 for D (7 bases). Germline loops: CDR1 SGHRS, CDR2 YFSETQ. Trimming pared 2 bases from V and 7 bases from J, leaving 16 bases between. The CDR3 is 15 residues long. The CDR3 protein is CASSFSGGRRNEQFF. CDR3 in DNA: TGCGCCAGCAGCTTCTCAGGGGGGCGCCGGAATGAGCAGTTCTTC.

The V call is TRBV29-1, the J call TRBJ2-7; TRBD2 is a possible D gene (6 bases). V shed 4 bases and J shed 5 bases, with 18 bases lying between them. In germline, CDR1 is SQVTM, CDR2 ANQGSEA. This CDR3 spans 14 amino acids. In DNA form, the CDR3 reads TGCAGCGTTGTCCGGGACTCCAAATCCAACGAGCAGTACTTC. This encodes CSVVRDSKSNEQYF.

The chain has TRBV28 and TRBJ2-7; perhaps TRBD1 as D (5 bases). V dropped 8 bases and J dropped 5 bases, with 16 bases sitting between them. Germline V CDR1 and CDR2: MDHEN, SYDVKM. The CDR3 has 13 amino acids. The CDR3 DNA follows: TGTGCCAGCTGGACAACCAACTTGGACGAGCAGTACTTC. This translates into CASWTTNLDEQYF.

This clone was seen only a few times. This chain joins TRBV11-2 and TRBJ1-1; 7 nucleotides agree with TRBD1. The germline V gene encodes CDR1 SGHAT and CDR2 FQNNGV. V shed 5 bases and J 5 bases; nucleotides not matched to a gene: 8. This CDR3 contains 14 residues. The CDR3 nucleotides read TGTGCCAGCAGCCCAACGACAGGGCGGACTGAAGCTTTCTTT. It codes for CASSPTTGRTEAFF.

This clone came up once. V gene TRBV6-1 combines with J gene TRBJ2-3, with TRBD2 as a possible D gene (6 bases). The CDR3 runs 16 residues. Deletions cut 3 bases from V and 2 bases from J, with 15 bases between. The V gene's germline CDR1 is MNHNS and CDR2 SASEGT. The CDR3 DNA follows: TGTGCCAGCAGTGAGGGTAGGGACTTAAACACAGATACGCAGTATTTT. Protein sequence: CASSEGRDLNTDTQYF.

The V call is TRBV12-5, the J call TRBJ2-1; possibly TRBD2 for D (6 bases). This CDR3 is 16 amino acids long. The germline V gene has CDR1 LGHNT and CDR2 FRNRAP. Trimming removed 3 bases from V and 6 bases from J, with 18 bases in between. The DNA for the CDR3 is TGTGCTAGTGGTTTTCTTCTGGAGGGGTATATCAATGAGCAGTTCTTC. Translating it yields CASGFLLEGYINEQFF. Variable domain in full (rest from reference TRBV12-5 and TRBJ2-1): DARVTQTPRHKVTEMGQEVTMRCQPILGHNTVFWYRQTMMQGLELLAYFRNRAPLDDSGMPKDRFSAEMPDATLATLKIQPSEPRDSAVYFCASGFLLEGYINEQFFGPGTRLTVL.

The CDR3 protein is CSATAGTGGYTF. DNA of the CDR3: TGCAGCGCGACGGCCGGGACAGGAGGCTACACCTTC. The chain recombines TRBV29-1 with TRBJ1-2, with 8 bases fitting TRBD1. V shed 7 bases, J shed 8 bases, and the junction held 9 bases outside the gene matches. The V gene's germline CDR1 is SQVTM and CDR2 ANQGSEA. The CDR3 is made up of 12 amino acids.

This clone came up once. The genes are TRBV19 and TRBJ2-7, with D perhaps TRBD1 (6 bases). The CDR3 runs 17 residues. Germline CDR1 reads LNHDA; CDR2 reads SQIVND (reference sequence). Trimming took off 4 bases at V and 6 bases at J, with 25 bases between the two ends. This CDR3 is CASSRDDTGSYPIEQYF. For the CDR3, the DNA is TGTGCCAGTAGTAGGGATGATACAGGGTCGTATCCAATCGAGCAGTACTTC.

This chain connects TRBV13 to TRBJ2-2; TRBD1 matches at 9 bases. V trimming: 5 bases; J trimming: 4 bases; junction bases outside the gene matches: 5. The CDR3 sequence is 15 residues long. Germline CDR1 is PRHDT and CDR2 is FYEKMQ (reference sequence). The CDR3 sequence: CASSRTGVLTGELFF. CDR3 in DNA: TGTGCCAGCAGCCGGACAGGGGTCCTCACCGGGGAGCTGTTTTTT.

The CDR3 sequence: CASSVGRENEQFF. The CDR3 nucleotides are TGTGCCAGCAGCGTAGGGCGGGAGAATGAGCAGTTCTTC. V usage is TRBV7-2 and J usage is TRBJ2-1, with 7 positions matching TRBD2. The CDR3 spans 13 residues. J lost 7 bases, V lost 5 bases, and 5 bases had no gene match. CDR1 and CDR2 (germline): SGHTA, FQGNSA.

The DNA of the CDR3 is TGTGCCAGCAGCCCGGAGATTAGCAATCAGCCCCAGCATTTT. Translation gives CASSPEISNQPQHF. The chain has TRBV11-2 and TRBJ1-5; unclear D gene. The CDR3 is 14 amino acids. Trimming stripped 5 bases from V and 0 bases from J, with 8 bases between. Germline V gives CDR1 SGHAT, CDR2 FQNNGV.

In DNA, the CDR3 is TGTGCCATTCAAGCGGCGGTCCAAGAGACCCAGTACTTC. Translation: CAIQAAVQETQYF. The V call is TRBV5-4, the J call TRBJ2-5; perhaps TRBD2 as D (5 bases). V lost 9 bases to trimming and J lost 1 base, with 13 bases between them. Germline V gives CDR1 SGHNT, CDR2 YYREEE (reference sequence). This CDR3 is 13 amino acids long.

This chain joins TRBV6-5 and TRBJ2-3; 10 bases map to TRBD2. V gave up 4 bases and J gave up 2 bases; unmatched junction bases: 6. Per germline, CDR1 MNHEY and CDR2 SVGAGI. CDR3 size: 16 residues. The CDR3 coding sequence is TGTGCCAGCAGTTCGGCTAGCGGGGGCTTCACAGATACGCAGTATTTT. Encoded protein: CASSSASGGFTDTQYF.

The V and J genes are TRBV11-3 and TRBJ1-1; D call uncertain. Trimming left V 0 bases short and J 10 bases short, with 12 bases between. From germline, CDR1 is SGHNT and CDR2 YENEEA. This CDR3 is 13 amino acids long. CDR3: CASSLDDGSGAFF. Written as DNA, the CDR3 is TGTGCCAGCAGCTTAGATGACGGGTCGGGAGCTTTCTTT.